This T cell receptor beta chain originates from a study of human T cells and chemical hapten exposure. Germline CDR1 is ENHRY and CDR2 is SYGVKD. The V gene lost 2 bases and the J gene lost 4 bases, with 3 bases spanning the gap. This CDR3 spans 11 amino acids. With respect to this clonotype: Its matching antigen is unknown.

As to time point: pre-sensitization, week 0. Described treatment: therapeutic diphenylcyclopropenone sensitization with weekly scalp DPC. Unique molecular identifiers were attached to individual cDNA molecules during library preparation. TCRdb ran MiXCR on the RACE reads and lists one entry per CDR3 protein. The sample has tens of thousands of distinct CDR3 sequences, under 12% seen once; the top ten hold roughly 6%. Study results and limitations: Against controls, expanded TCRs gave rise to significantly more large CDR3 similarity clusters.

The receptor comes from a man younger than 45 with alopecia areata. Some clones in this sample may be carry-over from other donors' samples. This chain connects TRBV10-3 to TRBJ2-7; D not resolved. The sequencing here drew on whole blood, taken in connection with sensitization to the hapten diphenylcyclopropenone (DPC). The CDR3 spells CAISEGYEQYV. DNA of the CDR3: TGTGCCATCAGTGAGGGGTACGAGCAGTACGTC.